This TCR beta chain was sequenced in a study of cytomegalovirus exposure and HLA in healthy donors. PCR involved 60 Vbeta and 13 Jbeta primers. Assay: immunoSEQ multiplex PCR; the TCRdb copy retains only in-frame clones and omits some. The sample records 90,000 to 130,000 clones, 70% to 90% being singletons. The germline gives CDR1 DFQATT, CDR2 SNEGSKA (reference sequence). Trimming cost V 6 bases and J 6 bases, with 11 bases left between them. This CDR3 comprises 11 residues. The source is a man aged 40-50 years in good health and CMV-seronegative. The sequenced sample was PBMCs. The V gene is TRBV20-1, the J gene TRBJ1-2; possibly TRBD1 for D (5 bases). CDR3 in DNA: TGCAGTGCGGGAGGGACGGATGGCTACACCTTC. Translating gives CSAGGTDGYTF.